The clone carrying this T cell receptor beta chain was counted between two and nine times. TCRdb passed the 5' RACE reads through MiXCR, listing each CDR3 protein once. The table shows approximately 260,000 distinct CDR3 sequences, with 16% occurring only once. This sample was taken from a study of T-cell memory formation after mild COVID-19. Germline loops: CDR1 MNHNY, CDR2 SVGAGI (reference sequence). This CDR3 contains 14 residues. V lost 6 bases, J lost 2 bases, and 13 bases lay in between. The chain uses TRBV6-6 and TRBJ1-2; D perhaps matches TRBD1 (6 bases). The sample consisted of PBMCs or a T cell subset sorted from them (not recorded which). The receptor comes from a man aged 18 to 30 who had mild COVID-19 (a few samples of this study predate the infection). Cell type and time point are not known. This chain's CDR3 is CASSLRTVNYGYTF. The CDR3 bases are TGTGCCAGCAGCCTCAGGACAGTCAACTATGGCTACACCTTC.